This T cell receptor beta chain was obtained from a study of shared T cell receptors in the human thymus. Method: immunoSEQ multiplex PCR; TCRdb's copy keeps in-frame clones and lacks some. The sample lists more than 550,000 clones; around 87% were seen once. V was trimmed by 5 bases and J by 2 bases, leaving 6 bases between them. The CDR3 is 13 amino acids. CDR1 is SGHVS, CDR2 FQNEAQ, per germline. This sample was shared with a second study, whose subject was human thymus T cells. From that study: Having surgery to correct congenital heart defects, healthy Finnish infants acted as the donors. Resections that were taken during corrective heart surgery supplied the thymus tissue. Repertoires sampled from thymus and blood appeared biased in V and J gene usage. There were highly overlapping thymic repertoires among unrelated individuals, as related research reported.

The TCR originated in a boy under three years old with a congenital heart defect. The chain recombines TRBV7-8 with TRBJ2-2; D is unresolved. Source material: thymocytes. In DNA form, the CDR3 reads TGTGCCAGCAGCCTTAGTAACACCGGGGAGCTGTTTTTT. It specifies CASSLSNTGELFF.